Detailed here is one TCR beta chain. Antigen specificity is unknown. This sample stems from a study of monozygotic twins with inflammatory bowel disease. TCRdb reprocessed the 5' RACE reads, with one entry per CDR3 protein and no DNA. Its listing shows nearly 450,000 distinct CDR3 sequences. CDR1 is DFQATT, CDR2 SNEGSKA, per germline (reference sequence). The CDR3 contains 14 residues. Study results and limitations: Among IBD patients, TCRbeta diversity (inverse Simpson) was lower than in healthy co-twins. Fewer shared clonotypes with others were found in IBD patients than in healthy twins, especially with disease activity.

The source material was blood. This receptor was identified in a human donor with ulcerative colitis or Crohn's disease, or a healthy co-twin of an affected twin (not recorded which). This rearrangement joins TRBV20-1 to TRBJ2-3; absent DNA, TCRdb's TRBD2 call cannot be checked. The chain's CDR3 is CSARDSGSLDTQYF.